The 6 T cell receptor beta chains below were found in one sample sequenced in a study of Ad26.COV2.S vaccination and SARS-CoV-2 variants. The treatment denotes: approximately 18 received Ad26.COV2.S at low or high dose, single or two shots; roughly five received placebo; per-sample allocation not given. After the first vaccine or placebo injection, samples were drawn on day 63. TCRdb's copy holds only in-frame clones and misses some; the assay was immunoSEQ multiplex PCR. The sample includes hundreds of thousands of clones, around 89% seen only once; the top ten take approximately 1.5%. The sample here was peripheral blood, taken in a trial of Ad26.COV2.S vaccine versus placebo. The receptors here all came from a person aged 18-65 years who received the Ad26.COV2.S COVID-19 vaccine or a placebo.

The V call is TRBV18, the J call TRBJ2-1, with D perhaps matching TRBD1 (5 bases). The CDR3 spans 14 residues. CDR1 and CDR2 (germline): KGHSH, LQKENI. Trimming shortened V by 3 bases and J by 8 bases, and 14 bases separated the two germline ends. CDR3 sequence reads: CASSPGTVGDEQFF. The CDR3 DNA is TGTGCCAGCTCACCCGGTACGGTAGGGGATGAGCAGTTCTTC. The full variable domain, completed using reference TRBV18 and TRBJ2-1, is NAGVMQNPRHLVRRRGQEARLRCSPMKGHSHVYWYRQLPEEGLKFMVYLQKENIIDESGMPKERFSAEFPKEGPSILRIQQVVRGDSAAYFCASSPGTVGDEQFFGPGTRLTVL.

Comments on this clone: This CDR3 is also generated by other DNA sequences in the sample. The rearrangement links TRBV27 to TRBJ1-1, with D possibly matching TRBD1 (5 bases). Trimming shortened V by 2 bases and J by 0 bases, and 7 bases separated the two germline ends. There are 14 residues in the CDR3. The germline V gene encodes CDR1 MNHEY and CDR2 SMNVEV (reference sequence). CDR3 in amino acids: CASSLRGMNTEAFF. CDR3 coding DNA: TGTGCCAGCAGTTTACGGGGGATGAACACTGAAGCTTTCTTT.

The J gene is TRBJ1-4, the V gene TRBV27; D is uncertain. The germline CDR1 and CDR2 sequences are MNHEY and SMNVEV (reference sequence). The CDR3 loop spans 12 amino acids. V was shortened by 5 bases and J by 7 bases, with 8 bases between the two germline ends. This chain's CDR3 is CASSATSEKLFF. Written as DNA, the CDR3 is TGTGCCAGCAGTGCCACATCTGAAAAACTGTTTTTT.

The chain is built from TRBV5-1 and TRBJ2-7, with 10 bases fitting TRBD1. The V gene end was trimmed by 0 bases and the J gene end by 5 bases; junction bases not matched to a gene: 5. Germline loops: CDR1 SGHRS, CDR2 YFSETQ. The CDR3 extends over 15 amino acids. The CDR3 loop is CASSLEPTGGHEQYF. CDR3 nucleotides: TGCGCCAGCAGCTTGGAGCCGACAGGGGGCCACGAGCAGTACTTC.

This chain links TRBV29-1 with TRBJ2-3; D is unclear. The CDR3 extends over 11 amino acids. V was cut by 4 bases and J by 2 bases, with 4 bases left in between. Looked up from germline, CDR1 is SQVTM and CDR2 is ANQGSEA. The CDR3 nucleotides read TGCAGCGTTGGTCCCACAGATACGCAGTATTTT. This encodes CSVGPTDTQYF.

The chain has TRBV19 and TRBJ1-6; no clear D gene. The germline V gene has CDR1 LNHDA and CDR2 SQIVND (reference sequence). The CDR3 loop spans 14 amino acids. Trimming stripped 3 bases from V and 5 bases from J, with 8 bases between. The CDR3 protein is CASSIGRDNSPLHF. In DNA, the CDR3 is TGTGCCAGTAGTATCGGTAGGGATAATTCACCCCTCCACTTT.